One T cell receptor (beta chain) is described in this entry. This clonotype showed up many times. What antigen it recognizes has not been identified. There are no base qualities to consult, and no much larger clone falls within one base. CDR1 and CDR2, looked up from the germline V gene, are SGDLS and YYNGEE. The junction shows trimming of 4 bases on V and 6 bases on J, plus 13 bases between the germline ends. The CDR3 measures 13 amino acids from cysteine to phenylalanine. Only the CDR3 DNA is retained, 39 bases long and in frame from the first base. This was a case-control study nested in a cohort of healthcare workers in London, UK, who had nasopharyngeal swab PCR tests and blood samples taken every week. Healthcare workers were recruited between 23 and 31 March 2020, during the week of the UK lockdown, and were followed weekly for up to roughly 16 weeks. The data stem from a study of early T cells in non-severe SARS-CoV-2 infection (dated by TCRdb to about 2021). The study in broad terms: TCR sequencing used bulk RNA from unsorted whole blood, so alpha and beta chains could not be paired. Overall study results and their limits: Matching against VDJdb was skewed toward anti-spike CD8 responses, likely underestimated virus-specific expansions, and missed private and CD4 specificities.

The protocol used for the library was 5' RACE. The reads were generated on a NextSeq 500. The TCR library protocol attached unique molecular identifiers to individual cDNA molecules to correct for sequencing error and PCR bias. Both TCR alpha and beta chains were sequenced, and tight co-correlation was observed between alpha and beta sequence abundances in each sample. For the original study's pipeline: Decombinator V4 was used to annotate TCR sequences for V gene, J gene and CDR3. TCRs were defined as expanded if a significant change between any two time points was detected under a Poisson model with p below 0.0001. TCR abundances were normalised to the total number of TCRs sequenced per sample and expressed as counts per million. MAIT TCRs were defined by TRAV1-2 paired with TRAJ12, TRAJ20 or TRAJ33, and iNKT TCRs by TRAV10 paired with TRAJ18. VDJdb, accessed on 1 November 2021, was searched for TCRs annotated for CMV, EBV and SARS-CoV-2, and TCRs annotated for more than one antigen were excluded. TCRdb trimmed public reads at Q25 via fastp, called clones via MiXCR and kept in-frame beta chains. One record per CDR3 amino acid sequence lists the most common genes and DNA. V and J calls and clone size were set by TCRdb, not the authors. The sample table shows tens of thousands of distinct CDR3 sequences, and about 10% are seen once. Together, the top ten hold 14% to 15% of the sample.

This chain is built from TRBV9 and TRBJ1-2, and TRBD1 may be the D gene, going by 6 matching bases. The sequence came from an adult who was a healthcare worker with PCR-confirmed SARS-CoV-2 infection or an uninfected control (not recorded which). The sequenced material came from whole blood. The CDR3: CASSPGTRDGYTF. The nucleotide sequence is TGTGCCAGCAGCCCAGGGACAAGGGATGGCTACACCTTC.